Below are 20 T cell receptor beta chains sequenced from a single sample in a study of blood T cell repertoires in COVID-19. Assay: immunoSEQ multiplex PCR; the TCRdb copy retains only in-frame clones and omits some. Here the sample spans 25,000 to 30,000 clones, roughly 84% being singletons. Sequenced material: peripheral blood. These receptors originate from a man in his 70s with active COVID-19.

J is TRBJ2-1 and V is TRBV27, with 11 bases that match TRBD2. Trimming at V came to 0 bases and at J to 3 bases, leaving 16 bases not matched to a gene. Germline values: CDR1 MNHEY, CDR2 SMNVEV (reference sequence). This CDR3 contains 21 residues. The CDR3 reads CASSLSILYRTSGPIYNEQFF. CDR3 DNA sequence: TGTGCCAGCAGTTTATCGATTTTATACCGGACTAGCGGGCCAATCTACAATGAGCAGTTCTTC.

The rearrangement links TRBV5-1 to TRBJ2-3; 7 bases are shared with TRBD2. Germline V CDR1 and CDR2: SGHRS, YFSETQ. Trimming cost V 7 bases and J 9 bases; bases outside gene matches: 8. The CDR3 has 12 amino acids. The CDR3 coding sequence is TGCGCCAGCTTTCTCCGGGGGGACACGCAGTATTTT. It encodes CASFLRGDTQYF. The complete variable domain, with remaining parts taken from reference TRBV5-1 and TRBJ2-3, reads KAGVTQTPRYLIKTRGQQVTLSCSPISGHRSVSWYQQTPGQGLQFLFEYFSETQRNKGNFPGRFSGRQFSNSRSEMNVSTLELGDSALYLCASFLRGDTQYFGPGTRLTVL.

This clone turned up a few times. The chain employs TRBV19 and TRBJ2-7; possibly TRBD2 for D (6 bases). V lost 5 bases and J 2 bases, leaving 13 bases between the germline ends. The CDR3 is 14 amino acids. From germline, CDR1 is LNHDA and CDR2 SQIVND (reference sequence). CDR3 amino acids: CASSPPGAPYEQYF. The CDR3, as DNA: TGTGCCAGTAGTCCACCGGGAGCCCCCTACGAGCAGTACTTC.

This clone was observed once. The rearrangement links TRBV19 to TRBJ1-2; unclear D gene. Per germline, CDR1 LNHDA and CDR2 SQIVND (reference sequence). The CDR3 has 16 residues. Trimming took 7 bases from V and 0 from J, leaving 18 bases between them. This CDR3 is CASKDTGIQANYGYTF. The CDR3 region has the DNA TGTGCCAGTAAAGACACGGGGATTCAAGCTAACTATGGCTACACCTTC.

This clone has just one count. In nucleotides, the CDR3 is TGTGCCAGCAGCGTAGTAGGGCGGGGCTACGAGCAGTACTTC. Protein product: CASSVVGRGYEQYF. The V and J genes are TRBV9 and TRBJ2-7, with D tentatively TRBD2 (6 bases). V dropped 0 bases and J dropped 3 bases, with 10 bases sitting between them. The germline gives CDR1 SGDLS, CDR2 YYNGEE. This CDR3 is built from 14 residues.

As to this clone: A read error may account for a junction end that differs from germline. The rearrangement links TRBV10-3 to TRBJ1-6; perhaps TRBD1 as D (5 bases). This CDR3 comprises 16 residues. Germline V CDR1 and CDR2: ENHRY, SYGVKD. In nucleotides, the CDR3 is TGTGCCATCAGCGAGTCTTCCGGGGGATTTAATTCACCCCTCCACTTT. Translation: CAISESSGGFNSPLHF.

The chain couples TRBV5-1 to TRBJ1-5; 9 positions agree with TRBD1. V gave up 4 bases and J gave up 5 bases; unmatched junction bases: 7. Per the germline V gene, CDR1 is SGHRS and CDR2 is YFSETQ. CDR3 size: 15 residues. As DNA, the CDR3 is TGCGCCAGCAGCCCTGGACAGGGGAGGGATCAGCCCCAGCATTTT. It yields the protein CASSPGQGRDQPQHF.

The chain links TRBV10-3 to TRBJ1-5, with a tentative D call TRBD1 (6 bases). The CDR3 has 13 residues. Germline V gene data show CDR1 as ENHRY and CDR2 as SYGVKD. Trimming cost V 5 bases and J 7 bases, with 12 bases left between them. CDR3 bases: TGTGCCATCAGTAAGACAGGTTTGCAGCCCCAGCATTTT. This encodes CAISKTGLQPQHF.

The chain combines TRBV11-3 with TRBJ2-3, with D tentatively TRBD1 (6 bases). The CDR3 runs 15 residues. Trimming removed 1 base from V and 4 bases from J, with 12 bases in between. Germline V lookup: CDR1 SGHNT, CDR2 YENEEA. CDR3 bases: TGTGCCAGCAGCTTAGGAGGTAGGACAGCAGATACGCAGTATTTT. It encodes CASSLGGRTADTQYF. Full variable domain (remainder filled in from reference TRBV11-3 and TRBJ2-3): EAGVVQSPRYKIIEKKQPVAFWCNPISGHNTLYWYLQNLGQGPELLIRYENEEAVDDSQLPKDRFSAERLKGVDSTLKIQPAELGDSAVYLCASSLGGRTADTQYFGPGTRLTVL.

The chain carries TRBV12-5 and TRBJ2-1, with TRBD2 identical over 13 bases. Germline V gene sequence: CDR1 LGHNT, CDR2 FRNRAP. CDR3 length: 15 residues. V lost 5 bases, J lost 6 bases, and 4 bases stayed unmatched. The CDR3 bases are TGTGCTAGTGGTAGCGGGACTAGCGGGGCCAATGAGCAGTTCTTC. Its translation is CASGSGTSGANEQFF.

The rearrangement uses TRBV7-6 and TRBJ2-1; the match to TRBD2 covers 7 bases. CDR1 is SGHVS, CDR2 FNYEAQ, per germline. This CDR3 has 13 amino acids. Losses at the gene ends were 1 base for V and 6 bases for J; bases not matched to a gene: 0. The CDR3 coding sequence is TGTGCCAGCAGCTTAGGGGAGGGCAATGAGCAGTTCTTC. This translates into CASSLGEGNEQFF.

In DNA, the CDR3 is TGTGCCAGCAGTGTCGGGACAGCCGTTTATAATTCACCCCTCCACTTT. It encodes CASSVGTAVYNSPLHF. The J gene is TRBJ1-6, the V gene TRBV6-2 or TRBV6-3; 7 bases line up with TRBD1. V lost 5 bases to trimming and J lost 4 bases; unmatched junction nucleotides: 8. The CDR3 consists of 16 residues. The germline V gene has CDR1 MNHEY and CDR2 SVGEGT.

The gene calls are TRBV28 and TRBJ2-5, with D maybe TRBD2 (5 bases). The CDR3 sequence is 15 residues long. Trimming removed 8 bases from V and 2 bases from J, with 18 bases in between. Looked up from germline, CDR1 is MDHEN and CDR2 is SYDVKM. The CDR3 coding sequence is TGTGCCAGCGGACTGCCCCGGAGGCGACAAGAGACCCAGTACTTC. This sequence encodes CASGLPRRRQETQYF. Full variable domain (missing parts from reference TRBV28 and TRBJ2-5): DVKVTQSSRYLVKRTGEKVFLECVQDMDHENMFWYRQDPGLGLRLIYFSYDVKMKEKGDIPEGYSVSREKKERFSLILESASTNQTSMYLCASGLPRRRQETQYFGPGTRLLVL.

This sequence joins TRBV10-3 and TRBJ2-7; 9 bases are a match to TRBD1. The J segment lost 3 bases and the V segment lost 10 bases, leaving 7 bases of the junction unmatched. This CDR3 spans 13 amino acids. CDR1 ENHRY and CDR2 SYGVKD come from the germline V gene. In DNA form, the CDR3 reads TGTGCCACCCTGACAGGGGGAGGCTACGAGCAGTACTTC. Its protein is CATLTGGGYEQYF.

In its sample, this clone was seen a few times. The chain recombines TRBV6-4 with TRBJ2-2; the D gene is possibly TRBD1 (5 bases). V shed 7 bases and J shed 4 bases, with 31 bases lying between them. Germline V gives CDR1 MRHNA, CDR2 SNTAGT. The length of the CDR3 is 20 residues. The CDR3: CASKYRKSREFDEVTGELFF. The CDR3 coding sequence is TGTGCCAGCAAATACCGAAAGTCCAGGGAATTTGATGAAGTCACCGGGGAGCTGTTTTTT.

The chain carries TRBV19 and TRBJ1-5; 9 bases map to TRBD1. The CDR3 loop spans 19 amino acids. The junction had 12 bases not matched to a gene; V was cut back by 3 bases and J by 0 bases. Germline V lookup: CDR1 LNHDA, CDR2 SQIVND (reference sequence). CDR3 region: CASSIRPGTGLYSNQPQHF. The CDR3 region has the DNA TGTGCCAGTAGTATCCGACCCGGGACAGGGCTTTATAGCAATCAGCCCCAGCATTTT.

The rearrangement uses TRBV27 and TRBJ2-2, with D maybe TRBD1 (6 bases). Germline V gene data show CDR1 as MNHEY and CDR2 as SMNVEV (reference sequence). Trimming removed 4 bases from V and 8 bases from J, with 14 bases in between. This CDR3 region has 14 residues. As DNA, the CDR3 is TGTGCCAGCAGTTCGCAGACAGGTCTAGGGGAGCTGTTTTTT. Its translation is CASSSQTGLGELFF.

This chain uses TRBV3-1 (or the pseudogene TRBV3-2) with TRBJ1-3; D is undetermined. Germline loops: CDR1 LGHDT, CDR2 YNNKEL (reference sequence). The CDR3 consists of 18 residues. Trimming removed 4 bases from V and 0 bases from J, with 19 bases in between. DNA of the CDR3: TGTGCCAGCAGCCGCCCCCTGCTAGGCAGCCACTCTGGAAACACCATATATTTT. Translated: CASSRPLLGSHSGNTIYF.

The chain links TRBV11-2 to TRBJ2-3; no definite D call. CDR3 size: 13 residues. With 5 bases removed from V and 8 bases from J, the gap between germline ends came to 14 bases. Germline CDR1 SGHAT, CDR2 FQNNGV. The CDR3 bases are TGTGCCAGCAGCCTCCCCCCTCCGAGTACGCAGTATTTT. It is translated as CASSLPPPSTQYF.

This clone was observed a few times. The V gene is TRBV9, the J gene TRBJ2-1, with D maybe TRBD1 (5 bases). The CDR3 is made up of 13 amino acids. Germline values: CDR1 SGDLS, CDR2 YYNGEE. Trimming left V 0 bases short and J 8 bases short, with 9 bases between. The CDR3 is CASSVGQGYEQFF. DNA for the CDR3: TGTGCCAGCAGCGTAGGGCAGGGTTATGAGCAGTTCTTC.